Below are 17 T cell receptor beta chains sequenced from a single sample in a study of cytomegalovirus exposure and HLA in healthy donors. 13 Jbeta primers and 60 Vbeta primers were used for the PCR. Profiled with immunoSEQ multiplex PCR; TCRdb holds only in-frame clones, not every one. The sample consists of 90,000 to 100,000 clones, over 65% of them appearing once. The sequenced sample was PBMCs. These receptors all come from a man aged 60 to 75 in good health and CMV-seropositive.

The chain links TRBV7-9 to TRBJ2-5; 9 bases map to TRBD2. Germline CDR1 reads SEHNR; CDR2 reads FQNEAQ (reference sequence). Germline trimming cut 5 bases from V and 4 bases from J; bases unmatched to any gene: 11. The CDR3 length is 16 residues. The CDR3 loop is CASSRSGGFVIETQYF. For the CDR3, the DNA is TGTGCCAGCAGCCGAAGCGGGGGGTTCGTCATAGAGACCCAGTACTTC.

The gene calls are TRBV28 and TRBJ2-3; TRBD2 agrees at 12 bases. The CDR3 is 17 residues long. Germline assignment: CDR1 MDHEN and CDR2 SYDVKM. The V and J ends lost 7 bases and 8 bases, in that order; junction bases with no gene match: 16. The DNA for the CDR3 is TGTGCCAGCACCATTGCTCCTCTGACTAGCGGGGGTCGTACGCAGTATTTT. Amino acid sequence: CASTIAPLTSGGRTQYF. Supplemented by reference TRBV28 and TRBJ2-3, the full variable domain reads DVKVTQSSRYLVKRTGEKVFLECVQDMDHENMFWYRQDPGLGLRLIYFSYDVKMKEKGDIPEGYSVSREKKERFSLILESASTNQTSMYLCASTIAPLTSGGRTQYFGPGTRLTVL.

The chain couples TRBV19 to TRBJ1-1, with 9 nucleotides matching TRBD1. The J segment lost 11 bases and the V segment lost 9 bases, leaving 13 bases of the junction unmatched. The CDR3 loop spans 13 amino acids. Germline CDR1 and CDR2: LNHDA and SQIVND (reference sequence). The CDR3 is CASHPGTGNKAFF. CDR3 coding DNA: TGTGCCAGCCACCCGGGGACAGGGAACAAGGCTTTCTTT.

The CDR3 DNA sequence: TGCGCCAGACAGGGGGCGCCTCATCAGCCCCAGCATTTT. This codes for CARQGAPHQPQHF. The chain uses TRBV10-1 and TRBJ1-5, with 9 bases identical to TRBD1. V was pared by 9 bases and J by 5 bases, with 5 bases of the junction left unmatched. The CDR3 runs to 13 residues. Germline values: CDR1 WNHNN, CDR2 SYGVQD (reference sequence).

The J gene is TRBJ2-7, the V gene TRBV28; 10 nucleotides align to TRBD2. This CDR3 has 16 residues. Germline CDR1 MDHEN, CDR2 SYDVKM. The trim removed 6 bases at V and 1 base at J, leaving 9 bases unmatched. Here the CDR3 DNA reads TGTGCCAGCAGCCCGACTAGCGGGCGTCTATCCTACGAGCAGTACTTC. This sequence encodes CASSPTSGRLSYEQYF.

This clone has a single count. The chain has TRBV5-4 and TRBJ1-2; D gene unclear. The CDR3 is 13 amino acids. V was cut by 4 bases and J by 3 bases, with 10 bases left in between. In germline, CDR1 is SGHNT, CDR2 YYREEE (reference sequence). In DNA form, the CDR3 reads TGTGCCAGCAGCCGGCCGGGTGACTATGGCTACACCTTC. Translating gives CASSRPGDYGYTF. The whole variable domain, remainder taken from reference TRBV5-4 and TRBJ1-2, is ETGVTQSPTHLIKTRGQQVTLRCSSQSGHNTVSWYQQALGQGPQFIFQYYREEENGRGNFPPRFSGLQFPNYSSELNVNALELDDSALYLCASSRPGDYGYTFGSGTRLTVV.

The chain couples TRBV6-5 to TRBJ2-7; a possible D gene is TRBD1 (5 bases). This CDR3 contains 12 residues. V was cut by 2 bases and J by 3 bases, with 5 bases left in between. Germline assignment: CDR1 MNHEY and CDR2 SVGAGI. In DNA form, the CDR3 reads TGTGCCAGCAGTTACAGGGGCTACGAGCAGTACTTC. This sequence encodes CASSYRGYEQYF.

In the case of this clone: Distinct nucleotide sequences in the sample also encode this CDR3. V is TRBV2 and J is TRBJ2-3; D gene ambiguous. The CDR3 runs to 11 residues. Trimming took off 3 bases at V and 5 bases at J, with 3 bases between the two ends. Germline CDR1 and CDR2: SNHLY and FYNNEI. The CDR3 nucleotides read TGTGCCAGCAGTGATAGAGATACGCAGTATTTT. It specifies CASSDRDTQYF.

The chain employs TRBV4-2 and TRBJ2-5; D is perhaps TRBD2 (6 bases). The V end lost 3 bases, the J end lost 6 bases, and 8 bases lay between the germline ends. The CDR3 totals 12 residues. The V gene's germline CDR1 is LGHNA and CDR2 YNFKEQ. CDR3 DNA: TGTGCCAGCAGCCAGGGACTCAAGACCCAGTACTTC. Encoded protein: CASSQGLKTQYF.

The chain employs TRBV18 and TRBJ1-3, with D perhaps TRBD1 (6 bases). This CDR3 has 17 amino acids. Germline CDR1 reads KGHSH; CDR2 reads LQKENI. Trimming took off 1 base at V and 0 bases at J, with 13 bases between the two ends. CDR3 sequence: CASSPLGHAYSGNTIYF. The CDR3 DNA sequence: TGTGCCAGCTCACCACTGGGACACGCTTACTCTGGAAACACCATATATTTT.

The chain combines TRBV18 with TRBJ2-1, with 7 bases aligning to TRBD2. Germline trimming cut 5 bases from V and 2 bases from J; bases unmatched to any gene: 3. The CDR3 extends over 14 amino acids. Germline lookup yields CDR1 KGHSH and CDR2 LQKENI. The CDR3 bases are TGTGCCAGCTCATACGGGGGGACCTACAATGAGCAGTTCTTC. Translated, it gives CASSYGGTYNEQFF.

The CDR3 sequence is CASSQGDTYEQYF. The CDR3 bases are TGCGCCAGCAGCCAAGGGGACACCTACGAGCAGTACTTC. V usage is TRBV4-3 and J usage is TRBJ2-7, with D perhaps TRBD1 (6 bases). The CDR3 totals 13 residues. Germline loops: CDR1 LGHNA, CDR2 YSLEER. V was trimmed by 1 base and J by 2 bases, leaving 6 bases between them.

The V and J genes are TRBV20-1 and TRBJ2-3; D ambiguous. Germline V gene sequence: CDR1 DFQATT, CDR2 SNEGSKA (reference sequence). CDR3 length: 10 amino acids. V lost 5 bases to trimming and J lost 8 bases, with 8 bases between them. CDR3 residues: CSAPYGTQYF. Written as DNA, the CDR3 is TGCAGTGCTCCATACGGTACGCAGTATTTT.

This clone showed up just a few times. V gene TRBV5-4 combines with J gene TRBJ2-7; TRBD1 aligns across 8 bases. Germline V gives CDR1 SGHNT, CDR2 YYREEE (reference sequence). The CDR3 covers 17 residues. The V and J ends lost 4 bases and 3 bases, in that order; junction bases with no gene match: 15. Written as DNA, the CDR3 is TGTGCCAGCAGCCAGTTGAGGGCGACAGGGGCCAACTACGAGCAGTACTTC. Translating it yields CASSQLRATGANYEQYF.

The chain joins TRBV7-2 to TRBJ1-1; D is undetermined. V was pared by 6 bases and J by 1 base, with 9 bases between. Germline V CDR1 and CDR2: SGHTA, FQGNSA. CDR3 size: 13 residues. The CDR3 nucleotides are TGTGCCAGCAGGGGCGGGAGGAACACTGAAGCTTTCTTT. Amino acids: CASRGGRNTEAFF.

The V gene is TRBV6-4, the J gene TRBJ2-3, with 9 nucleotides matching TRBD2. CDR3 length equals 14 residues. Germline assignment: CDR1 MRHNA and CDR2 SNTAGT. V lost 8 bases, J lost 4 bases, and 7 bases stayed unmatched. CDR3 coding DNA: TGTGCCAGCTCCGCGGGGGGGCAGGCAGATACGCAGTATTTT. Its translation: CASSAGGQADTQYF.

The rearrangement uses TRBV29-1 and TRBJ2-1; 9 bases align to TRBD2. V lost 0 bases to trimming and J lost 6 bases; unmatched junction nucleotides: 9. From germline, CDR1 is SQVTM and CDR2 ANQGSEA. The CDR3 is 16 residues long. CDR3 sequence: CSVEDRRTSATNEQFF. The CDR3 nucleotides read TGCAGCGTTGAAGATCGCCGGACTAGCGCAACCAATGAGCAGTTCTTC.